The rows below give T cell receptor beta chains drawn from one sample of a study of blood T cell repertoires in COVID-19. Clones were sequenced by immunoSEQ multiplex PCR, and TCRdb holds only the in-frame ones, with some missing. The sample contains fewer than 300,000 clones, 88% of which appear only once. The sample was PBMCs or T cells enriched from blood (not recorded which). The receptors come from a woman in her thirties or forties with acute COVID-19. The CDR3 runs from the conserved cysteine through the conserved F or W. A D gene is named only where the DNA matches it firmly. A clone size is listed for some rows: how often the clone was seen (once, few, many), or a class if it is expanded.

clone_size j_call v_call d_call cdr3_aa cdr3_nt
NA TRBJ2-7 TRBV7-9 TRBD1 CASSSQDRGAYEQYF TGTGCCAGCAGCTCCCAGGACAGGGGGGCCTACGAGCAGTACTTC
NA TRBJ1-2 TRBV27 TRBD1 CASSRTGVGYGYTF TGTGCCAGCAGTCGGACAGGGGTTGGCTATGGCTACACCTTC
NA TRBJ2-5 TRBV7-9 NA CASSFGGLGETQYF TGTGCCAGCAGCTTCGGTGGGCTGGGAGAGACCCAGTACTTC
few TRBJ2-5 TRBV27 NA CASSTSRMEAQYF TGTGCCAGCAGTACCTCCCGGATGGAGGCCCAGTACTTC
NA TRBJ1-5 TRBV18 NA CASSPPDLAGYQPQHF TGTGCCAGCTCACCACCGGACCTGGCGGGGTATCAGCCCCAGCATTTT
once TRBJ1-1 TRBV27 TRBD1 CASGDRGRTEAFF TGTGCCAGCGGGGACAGGGGGCGAACTGAAGCTTTCTTT
NA TRBJ2-3 TRBV3-1/TRBV3-2 TRBD2 CASSQEAGVGTDTQYF TGTGCCAGCAGCCAAGAGGCGGGAGTTGGCACAGATACGCAGTATTTT
NA TRBJ2-2 TRBV6-2/TRBV6-3 NA CASSYSAGVIIGGELFF TGTGCCAGCAGTTACTCTGCCGGAGTAATCATAGGCGGGGAGCTGTTTTTT
once TRBJ2-5 TRBV6-5 NA CASSSPDNQETQYF TGTGCCAGCAGTTCCCCGGACAACCAAGAGACCCAGTACTTC
once TRBJ2-1 TRBV29-1 NA CSVWASTYNEQFF TGCAGCGTTTGGGCCTCCACCTACAATGAGCAGTTCTTC
NA TRBJ1-4 TRBV7-9 TRBD1 CASSPQGDNEKLFF TGTGCCAGCAGCCCCCAGGGGGATAATGAAAAACTGTTTTTT
NA TRBJ2-3 TRBV5-5 TRBD2 CASTPPGLVDTDTQYF TGTGCCAGCACTCCTCCAGGACTAGTAGATACAGATACGCAGTATTTT
NA TRBJ1-1 TRBV4-1 NA CASSPGGGNTEAFF TGCGCCAGCAGCCCGGGAGGAGGGAACACTGAAGCTTTCTTT
NA TRBJ1-6 TRBV18 NA CASSVEGNSPLHF TGTGCCAGCTCGGTAGAGGGCAATTCACCCCTCCACTTT
NA TRBJ1-2 TRBV11-3 TRBD1 CASSPGQGVYGYTF TGTGCCAGCAGCCCCGGACAGGGCGTATATGGCTACACCTTC
NA TRBJ2-3 TRBV28 TRBD2 CASSFGGGSTDTQYF TGTGCCAGCAGTTTCGGCGGGGGGAGCACAGATACGCAGTATTTT
NA TRBJ1-5 TRBV28 NA CALGGYSNQPQHF TGTGCCCTCGGGGGATATAGCAATCAGCCCCAGCATTTT
NA TRBJ2-1 TRBV1 NA CTSSQDQGGSLYNEQFF TGCACCAGCAGCCAAGATCAGGGCGGGAGTCTATACAATGAGCAGTTCTTC
NA TRBJ1-4 TRBV25-1 TRBD1 CASSPGQAINREKLFF TGTGCCAGCAGCCCGGGACAGGCGATTAATCGTGAAAAACTGTTTTTT
NA TRBJ1-2 TRBV11-2 NA CASSLAGAGYGYTF TGTGCCAGCAGCTTAGCAGGGGCCGGGTATGGCTACACCTTC
NA TRBJ2-1 TRBV13 NA CASSLEGGGVHEQFF TGTGCCAGCAGCTTAGAAGGGGGAGGGGTACATGAGCAGTTCTTC
NA TRBJ1-1 TRBV15 NA CATSRGPKGLPEAFF TGTGCCACCAGCAGAGGCCCGAAGGGGCTACCTGAAGCTTTCTTT
NA TRBJ1-6 TRBV6-5 TRBD1 CASSTGQGWNSPLHF TGTGCCAGCAGTACGGGACAGGGGTGGAATTCACCCCTCCACTTT
few TRBJ1-6 TRBV19 NA CASSMSGVSYNSPLHF TGTGCCAGTAGTATGTCAGGGGTATCCTATAATTCACCCCTCCACTTT
NA TRBJ2-2 TRBV5-1 TRBD2 CASSLSLAGEGELFF TGCGCCAGCAGCTTGTCGCTAGCGGGAGAAGGGGAGCTGTTTTTT
once TRBJ2-1 TRBV28 NA CASSLPSESSYNEQFF TGTGCCAGCAGTTTGCCTAGCGAGAGCTCCTACAATGAGCAGTTCTTC
NA TRBJ2-1 TRBV5-1 NA CASSLGTPAYNEQFF TGCGCCAGCAGCTTAGGGACTCCGGCCTACAATGAGCAGTTCTTC
NA TRBJ2-1 TRBV19 NA CASSIGTSRSKFF TGTGCCAGTAGTATTGGTACTAGCCGGTCTAAGTTCTTC
NA TRBJ2-7 TRBV6-5 TRBD1 CASRTGTGAYEQYF TGTGCCAGCAGAACCGGGACAGGAGCCTACGAGCAGTACTTC
NA TRBJ1-1 TRBV7-9 NA CASLGAGTYTEAFF TGTGCCAGCCTCGGGGCGGGGACCTACACTGAAGCTTTCTTT
NA TRBJ2-7 TRBV5-1 NA CASSPGQTYEQYF TGCGCCAGCAGCCCGGGACAAACATACGAGCAGTACTTC
NA TRBJ1-1 TRBV28 NA CASSLNRVEAFF TGTGCCAGCAGTTTAAACAGGGTGGAAGCTTTCTTT
NA TRBJ1-1 TRBV30 NA CAWSVGQNTEAFF TGTGCCTGGAGTGTGGGACAGAACACTGAAGCTTTCTTT
few TRBJ1-5 TRBV28 TRBD1 CASTTGGREINQPQHF TGTGCCAGCACTACAGGGGGCCGGGAAATCAATCAGCCCCAGCATTTT
NA TRBJ2-7 TRBV5-4 TRBD2 CASSFKLAGDDYEQYF TGTGCCAGCAGCTTCAAACTAGCGGGAGACGACTACGAGCAGTACTTC
NA TRBJ2-1 TRBV5-1 TRBD2 CASSLSSSGRVDEQFF TGCGCCAGCAGCTTGTCTTCTAGCGGGAGAGTCGATGAGCAGTTCTTC
NA TRBJ1-4 TRBV28 NA CASTTGLFF TGTGCCAGCACTACCGGGCTGTTTTTT
NA TRBJ1-6 TRBV30 TRBD1 CAFEPGQGLSPLHF TGTGCCTTCGAACCGGGACAGGGCCTTTCACCCCTCCACTTT
NA TRBJ1-1 TRBV12-3/TRBV12-4 NA CASSFADTEAFF TGTGCCAGCAGTTTCGCGGACACTGAAGCTTTCTTT
few TRBJ1-2 TRBV6-2/TRBV6-3 NA CASSYSRLQRSNYGYTF TGTGCCAGCAGTTACTCGAGACTACAGCGAAGTAACTATGGCTACACCTTC
NA TRBJ2-7 TRBV6-5 NA CASRRGFYEQYF TGTGCCAGCAGGAGAGGATTCTACGAGCAGTACTTC
NA TRBJ2-5 TRBV7-2 TRBD2 CASSLAPGTSGWPQETQYF TGTGCCAGCAGCTTAGCGCCCGGGACTAGCGGGTGGCCCCAAGAGACCCAGTACTTC
NA TRBJ2-1 TRBV2 TRBD2 CASSDRLAGFYNEQFF TGTGCCAGCAGTGATAGGCTAGCGGGTTTCTACAATGAGCAGTTCTTC
NA TRBJ1-2 TRBV12-5 NA CASGLSGGVSGYTF TGTGCTAGTGGTTTGTCCGGGGGGGTTAGTGGCTACACCTTC
NA TRBJ2-7 TRBV6-5 TRBD1 CASTRDRARVEQYF TGTGCCAGCACCCGGGACAGGGCTCGGGTCGAGCAGTACTTC
few TRBJ1-4 TRBV5-5 NA CASSVEPLRNEKLFF TGTGCCAGCAGCGTCGAGCCCCTCCGGAATGAAAAACTGTTTTTT
NA TRBJ2-1 TRBV24-1 NA CATSDSRQNEQFF TGTGCCACCAGTGACTCCCGACAAAATGAGCAGTTCTTC
few TRBJ2-5 TRBV3-1/TRBV3-2 NA CASSQDSGRETQYF TGTGCCAGCAGCCAAGACAGTGGGAGAGAGACCCAGTACTTC
NA TRBJ1-4 TRBV28 TRBD1 CASSPTGGNEKLFF TGTGCCAGCAGTCCGACAGGGGGAAATGAAAAACTGTTTTTT